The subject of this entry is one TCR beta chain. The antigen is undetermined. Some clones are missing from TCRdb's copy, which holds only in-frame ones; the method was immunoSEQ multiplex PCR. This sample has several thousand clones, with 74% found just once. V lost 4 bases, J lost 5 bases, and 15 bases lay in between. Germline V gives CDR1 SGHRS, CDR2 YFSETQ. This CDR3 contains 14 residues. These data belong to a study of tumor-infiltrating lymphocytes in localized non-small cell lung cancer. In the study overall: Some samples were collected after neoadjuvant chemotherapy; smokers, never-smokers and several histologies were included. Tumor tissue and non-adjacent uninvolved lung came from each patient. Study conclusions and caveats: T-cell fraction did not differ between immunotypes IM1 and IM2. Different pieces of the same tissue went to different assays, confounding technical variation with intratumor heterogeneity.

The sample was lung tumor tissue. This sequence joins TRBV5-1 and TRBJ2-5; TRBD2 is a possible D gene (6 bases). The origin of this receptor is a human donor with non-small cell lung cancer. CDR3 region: CASSPGLLRETQYF. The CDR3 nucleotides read TGCGCCAGCAGCCCGGGACTCCTTCGGGAGACCCAGTACTTC.